This TCR beta chain comes out of a study of early T cells in non-severe SARS-CoV-2 infection. Researchers tagged individual cDNA molecules with unique molecular identifiers. TCRdb fed the 5' RACE reads into MiXCR, producing one record per CDR3 protein. The table has about 45,000 distinct CDR3 sequences, 12% seen once. V was cut by 3 bases and J by 5 bases, with 10 bases left in between. The germline V gene encodes CDR1 PRHDT and CDR2 FYEKMQ (reference sequence). The CDR3 length is 14 residues. This clonotype occurred a few times. The receptor was derived from an adult who was a healthcare worker with PCR-confirmed SARS-CoV-2 infection or an uninfected control (not recorded which). The source material was whole blood. The chain has TRBV13 and TRBJ2-2; D perhaps matches TRBD2 (6 bases). In nucleotides, the CDR3 is TGTGCCAGCAGCTTGGTAGGAGGGACCGGGGAGCTGTTTTTT. The encoded protein is CASSLVGGTGELFF.